Sequencing of this T cell receptor (beta chain) was carried out in a study of blood T cell repertoires in COVID-19. Turning to the study itself: The United States, Italy and Spain were the sources of the acute and convalescent COVID-19 samples. The analysed material was cDNA or gDNA that came from T cells, B-cell-depleted T cells, or PBMCs.

Trimming removed 9 bases from V and 0 bases from J; junction bases left unmatched: 9. Germline V gives CDR1 MNHEY, CDR2 SMNVEV (reference sequence). The CDR3 has 16 amino acids. Per the authors' pipeline: For nucleated cells, counts were estimated from reference gene primer amplification. Method: immunoSEQ multiplex PCR; TCRdb's copy keeps in-frame clones and lacks some. The V and J calls and clone size are taken from that table; D and trimming were inferred from the DNA. The sample shows some 100,000 clones, 70% to 90% of them seen only once. The rearrangement uses TRBV27 and TRBJ1-1, with 11 bases matching TRBD1. Sequencing was performed on peripheral blood. This receptor was obtained from a woman aged 30 to 39 with acute or convalescent COVID-19. DNA of the CDR3: TGTGCCAGTCGGGACAGGGGGGTTACCTTGAACACTGAAGCTTTCTTT. This gives the protein CASRDRGVTLNTEAFF.